The clone carrying this T cell receptor (beta chain) was detected once. Its specificity is unknown. 60 Vbeta and 13 Jbeta primers were used in PCR. Assay used: immunoSEQ multiplex PCR; TCRdb lists only in-frame clones, some missing. The profile covers around 80,000 clones, with 74% appearing a single time and 7.5% to 9.5% taken by the ten largest. The CDR3 loop spans 16 amino acids. Germline V lookup: CDR1 SGDLS, CDR2 YYNGEE. V was cut by 0 bases and J by 2 bases, with 14 bases left in between. The data belong to a study of cytomegalovirus exposure and HLA in healthy donors. Study findings and constraints: According to an earlier analysis, most TCR beta V segments yielded productive rearrangements about 87% or about 30% of the time. Cytomegalovirus association was listed for approximately 160 TCR beta chains. Certain sequence variants were highly shared and formed a cluster, and this cluster was likely a sequencing artifact. The records held CMV serostatus as the only immune exposure information.

V gene TRBV9 combines with J gene TRBJ2-5, with TRBD2 as a possible D gene (5 bases). This TCR came from a man between 35 and 55 years old in good health and CMV-seropositive. Source material: PBMCs. The CDR3 nucleotides are TGTGCCAGCAGCGTAGGCCGCAATAGACTACAAGAGACCCAGTACTTC. Its protein product is CASSVGRNRLQETQYF.